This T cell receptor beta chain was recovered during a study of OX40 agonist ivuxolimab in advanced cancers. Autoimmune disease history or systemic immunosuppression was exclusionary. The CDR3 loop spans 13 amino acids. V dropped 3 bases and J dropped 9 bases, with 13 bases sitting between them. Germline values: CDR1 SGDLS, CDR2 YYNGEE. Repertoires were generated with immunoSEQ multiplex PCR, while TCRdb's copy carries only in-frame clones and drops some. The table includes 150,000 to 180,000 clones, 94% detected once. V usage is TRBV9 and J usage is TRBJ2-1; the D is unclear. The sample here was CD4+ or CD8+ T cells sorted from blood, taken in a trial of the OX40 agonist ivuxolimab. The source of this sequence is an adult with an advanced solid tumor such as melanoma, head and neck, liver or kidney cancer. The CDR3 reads CASSAPHLGEQFF. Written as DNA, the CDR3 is TGTGCCAGCAGCGCCCCCCACTTGGGTGAGCAGTTCTTC.